This is a list of T cell receptor beta chains from one sample in a study of cytomegalovirus exposure and HLA in healthy donors. Assay: immunoSEQ multiplex PCR; the TCRdb copy retains only in-frame clones and omits some. Here the sample spans some 160,000 clones, about 72% being singletons. The source material was PBMCs. The receptors here all came from a middle-aged man in good health and CMV-seronegative. Both conserved end residues are part of each CDR3. Fields, in order: D gene, V gene, J gene, clone size, CDR3 DNA, CDR3 protein. The D gene is left open where the match is weak. Some rows mark clone size as missing; the rest say once, few, many or name a class of expanded clone.

D gene: TRBD1
V gene: TRBV29-1
J gene: TRBJ2-1
clone size: .
CDR3 DNA: TGCAGTTCCGGGACAGGGGTCTACAATGAGCAGTTCTTC
CDR3 protein: CSSGTGVYNEQFF

D gene: .
V gene: TRBV9
J gene: TRBJ2-5
clone size: .
CDR3 DNA: TGTGCCAGCAGCGTAGCCTCAGGGGCAGCTGGAGAGACCCAGTACTTC
CDR3 protein: CASSVASGAAGETQYF

D gene: .
V gene: TRBV5-1
J gene: TRBJ1-5
clone size: once
CDR3 DNA: TGCGCCAGCAGCTTGTACGGGGTGGGCAATCAGCCCCAGCATTTT
CDR3 protein: CASSLYGVGNQPQHF

D gene: TRBD2
V gene: TRBV5-1
J gene: TRBJ2-5
clone size: .
CDR3 DNA: TGCGCCAGCAGCTTGAGAGCGGGAGACGGAGAGACCCAGTACTTC
CDR3 protein: CASSLRAGDGETQYF

D gene: .
V gene: TRBV7-9
J gene: TRBJ2-1
clone size: .
CDR3 DNA: TGTGCCAGCAGCTTAAGTCGGGAGTCCTACAATGAGCAGTTCTTC
CDR3 protein: CASSLSRESYNEQFF

D gene: .
V gene: TRBV27
J gene: TRBJ2-7
clone size: .
CDR3 DNA: TGTGCCAGCAACCCGGCGGGACGGGCCTACGAGCAGTACTTC
CDR3 protein: CASNPAGRAYEQYF

D gene: TRBD2
V gene: TRBV9
J gene: TRBJ2-2
clone size: few
CDR3 DNA: TGTGCCAGCAGTGCAACTCGACTAGCGGGGGTTAACACCGGGGAGCTGTTTTTT
CDR3 protein: CASSATRLAGVNTGELFF

D gene: .
V gene: TRBV18
J gene: TRBJ2-5
clone size: .
CDR3 DNA: TGTGCCAGCTCACCAGCGGAGACCCAGTACTTC
CDR3 protein: CASSPAETQYF

D gene: TRBD1
V gene: TRBV4-1
J gene: TRBJ1-5
clone size: .
CDR3 DNA: TGCGCCAGCAGCCAAGAAAAGACAGGGGAGAGCAATCAGCCCCAGCATTTT
CDR3 protein: CASSQEKTGESNQPQHF

D gene: .
V gene: TRBV27
J gene: TRBJ2-7
clone size: few
CDR3 DNA: TGTGCCAGCAGTTTTAACAGGGCGTACGAGCAGTACTTC
CDR3 protein: CASSFNRAYEQYF

D gene: .
V gene: TRBV18
J gene: TRBJ1-1
clone size: few
CDR3 DNA: TGTGCCAGCTCACCATCCGGGGTGAACACTGAAGCTTTCTTT
CDR3 protein: CASSPSGVNTEAFF

D gene: .
V gene: TRBV19
J gene: TRBJ1-4
clone size: few
CDR3 DNA: TGTGCCAGTAGTATGGGCAACAGGGATGAAAAACTGTTTTTT
CDR3 protein: CASSMGNRDEKLFF

D gene: .
V gene: TRBV4-3
J gene: TRBJ2-2
clone size: few
CDR3 DNA: TGCGCCAGCAGCCAAGAATTCGGAGACCGAACCTTTACCGGGGAGCTGTTTTTT
CDR3 protein: CASSQEFGDRTFTGELFF

D gene: .
V gene: TRBV2
J gene: TRBJ1-5
clone size: .
CDR3 DNA: TGTGCCAGCAGTGGCAGGGTCGGCAATCAGCCCCAGCATTTT
CDR3 protein: CASSGRVGNQPQHF

D gene: TRBD1
V gene: TRBV4-2
J gene: TRBJ1-4
clone size: .
CDR3 DNA: TGTGCCAGCAGCCAAGTGACAGGGAACGATGAAAAACTGTTTTTT
CDR3 protein: CASSQVTGNDEKLFF

D gene: TRBD1
V gene: TRBV27
J gene: TRBJ2-1
clone size: few
CDR3 DNA: TGTGCCAGCAGCCTACTAGACAGGGGTCGGAATTTTGGTGAGCAGTTCTTC
CDR3 protein: CASSLLDRGRNFGEQFF

D gene: .
V gene: TRBV30
J gene: TRBJ2-7
clone size: once
CDR3 DNA: TGTGCCGCAGAACTTAGCGGTAAGGCCTACGAGCAGTACTTC
CDR3 protein: CAAELSGKAYEQYF

D gene: .
V gene: TRBV6-6
J gene: TRBJ2-1
clone size: once
CDR3 DNA: TGTGCCAGCAGTTACTCGAAGACGGGAGCATACAATGAGCAGTTCTTC
CDR3 protein: CASSYSKTGAYNEQFF

D gene: TRBD1
V gene: TRBV19
J gene: TRBJ2-2
clone size: few
CDR3 DNA: TGTGCCACCCGACCCGGGACAGGGTCCACCGGGGAGCTGTTTTTT
CDR3 protein: CATRPGTGSTGELFF

D gene: .
V gene: TRBV9
J gene: TRBJ2-7
clone size: few
CDR3 DNA: TGTGCCAGCAGCGGTGGGAGCTCCTACGAGCAGTACTTC
CDR3 protein: CASSGGSSYEQYF

D gene: .
V gene: TRBV10-3
J gene: TRBJ2-7
clone size: few
CDR3 DNA: TGTGCCATCAAAGGGCAGGGAAGGTACGAGCAGTACTTC
CDR3 protein: CAIKGQGRYEQYF

D gene: .
V gene: TRBV6-5
J gene: TRBJ2-2
clone size: .
CDR3 DNA: TGTGCCAGCAGTGGGCATATGGAAGACCCCGGGGAGCTGTTTTTT
CDR3 protein: CASSGHMEDPGELFF

D gene: .
V gene: TRBV6-5
J gene: TRBJ1-1
clone size: few
CDR3 DNA: TGTGCCAGCAGTTCACCGGGACACCACATGAACACTGAAGCTTTCTTT
CDR3 protein: CASSSPGHHMNTEAFF

D gene: TRBD2
V gene: TRBV13
J gene: TRBJ2-1
clone size: few
CDR3 DNA: TGTGCCAGCAGCTTAGAGCTAGCGGGGGGAGGTCTGTTCTTC
CDR3 protein: CASSLELAGGGLFF

D gene: TRBD2
V gene: TRBV19
J gene: TRBJ2-7
clone size: .
CDR3 DNA: TGTGCCAGTAGAACTAGCGTTATCTCCTACGAGCAGTACTTC
CDR3 protein: CASRTSVISYEQYF

D gene: .
V gene: TRBV19
J gene: TRBJ2-5
clone size: .
CDR3 DNA: TGTGCCAGTAGTATTTTCGGTGTTGTAGAGGAGACCCAGTACTTC
CDR3 protein: CASSIFGVVEETQYF

D gene: .
V gene: TRBV5-1
J gene: TRBJ1-2
clone size: .
CDR3 DNA: TGCGCCAGCAGCTTGGATGTAGGGGATGGCTACACCTTC
CDR3 protein: CASSLDVGDGYTF

D gene: .
V gene: TRBV25-1
J gene: TRBJ1-1
clone size: few
CDR3 DNA: TGTGCCAGCAGACAAACAGGGTTGAACACTGAAGCTTTCTTT
CDR3 protein: CASRQTGLNTEAFF

D gene: TRBD2
V gene: TRBV5-6
J gene: TRBJ2-1
clone size: .
CDR3 DNA: TGTGCCAGCAGAAGTTCCCTAGCGGGTTACAATGAGCAGTTCTTC
CDR3 protein: CASRSSLAGYNEQFF

D gene: TRBD1
V gene: TRBV9
J gene: TRBJ2-3
clone size: .
CDR3 DNA: TGTGCCAGCAGCGTAGAGGGGGCAGGAGCAGATACGCAGTATTTT
CDR3 protein: CASSVEGAGADTQYF

D gene: TRBD2
V gene: TRBV28
J gene: TRBJ2-7
clone size: .
CDR3 DNA: TGTGCCAGCAGTTCCGGACTAGCGGGAGCCTACGAGCAGTACTTC
CDR3 protein: CASSSGLAGAYEQYF

D gene: .
V gene: TRBV19
J gene: TRBJ1-4
clone size: .
CDR3 DNA: TGTGCCAGTAGTCGGCGGGCCCCGAGGGATGAAAAACTGTTTTTT
CDR3 protein: CASSRRAPRDEKLFF

D gene: TRBD2
V gene: TRBV7-2
J gene: TRBJ2-1
clone size: .
CDR3 DNA: TGTGCCAGCAGCACGATAGCGGGGACATACAATGAGCAGTTCTTC
CDR3 protein: CASSTIAGTYNEQFF

D gene: TRBD1
V gene: TRBV6-6
J gene: TRBJ1-4
clone size: few
CDR3 DNA: TGTGCCAGCAAAGTGGACAGGGTTCAGGAAAAACTGTTTTTT
CDR3 protein: CASKVDRVQEKLFF

D gene: TRBD1
V gene: TRBV11-2
J gene: TRBJ2-7
clone size: .
CDR3 DNA: TGTGCCAGCAGCGTAACAGGGGTGGAAGAGCAGTACTTC
CDR3 protein: CASSVTGVEEQYF

D gene: TRBD2
V gene: TRBV2
J gene: TRBJ2-7
clone size: .
CDR3 DNA: TGTGCCAGCAGCGGACTAGCGGGGGGATTCAACGAGCAGTACTTC
CDR3 protein: CASSGLAGGFNEQYF

D gene: TRBD1
V gene: TRBV5-4
J gene: TRBJ1-1
clone size: .
CDR3 DNA: TGTGCCAGCAGCTTGGCCGCACAGGGGGACACTGAAGCTTTCTTT
CDR3 protein: CASSLAAQGDTEAFF

D gene: .
V gene: TRBV6-1
J gene: TRBJ1-2
clone size: .
CDR3 DNA: TGTGCCATCCTAGTGACTTCTAACTATGGCTACACCTTC
CDR3 protein: CAILVTSNYGYTF

D gene: .
V gene: TRBV7-9
J gene: TRBJ2-3
clone size: .
CDR3 DNA: TGTGCCAGCAGCTTCGGCGGACAACTCCGCACAGATACGCAGTATTTT
CDR3 protein: CASSFGGQLRTDTQYF

D gene: TRBD1
V gene: TRBV27
J gene: TRBJ1-4
clone size: .
CDR3 DNA: TGTGCCAGCAGTACGAACAGGGGGACTAATGAAAAACTGTTTTTT
CDR3 protein: CASSTNRGTNEKLFF

D gene: .
V gene: TRBV30
J gene: TRBJ2-3
clone size: .
CDR3 DNA: TGTGCCTGGAGTCCACCCCTTGAGCGGGGCACAGATACGCAGTATTTT
CDR3 protein: CAWSPPLERGTDTQYF

D gene: TRBD1
V gene: TRBV6-6
J gene: TRBJ1-4
clone size: .
CDR3 DNA: TGTGCCAGCAGTCAGGGGGACAGGGGTGATGAAAAACTGTTTTTT
CDR3 protein: CASSQGDRGDEKLFF

D gene: .
V gene: TRBV27
J gene: TRBJ2-1
clone size: few
CDR3 DNA: TGTGCCAGCAGTGTCCCCGGGTTGGAGCAGTTCTTC
CDR3 protein: CASSVPGLEQFF

D gene: TRBD2
V gene: TRBV29-1
J gene: TRBJ2-1
clone size: .
CDR3 DNA: TGCAGCGTGGGGGGGAGGCTATCCTACAATGAGCAGTTCTTC
CDR3 protein: CSVGGRLSYNEQFF

D gene: TRBD1
V gene: TRBV5-1
J gene: TRBJ1-1
clone size: .
CDR3 DNA: TGCGCCAGCAGCCCACTCCCCGGGACAGGGATGAACACTGAAGCTTTCTTT
CDR3 protein: CASSPLPGTGMNTEAFF

D gene: .
V gene: TRBV19
J gene: TRBJ2-3
clone size: .
CDR3 DNA: TGTGCCAGTAGGGGTTGGGGCCAGGGGCACGCAGATACGCAGTATTTT
CDR3 protein: CASRGWGQGHADTQYF

D gene: TRBD2
V gene: TRBV28
J gene: TRBJ2-7
clone size: .
CDR3 DNA: TGTGCCAGCAGTGGGGGGGTGAATTTCTACGAGCAGTACTTC
CDR3 protein: CASSGGVNFYEQYF

D gene: .
V gene: TRBV9
J gene: TRBJ2-7
clone size: .
CDR3 DNA: TGTGCCAGCAGCGTAGGGGCCAGGGGTTGGGACGAGCAGTACTTC
CDR3 protein: CASSVGARGWDEQYF

D gene: .
V gene: TRBV6-5
J gene: TRBJ2-5
clone size: .
CDR3 DNA: TGTGCCAGCAGTCCCTCCCCTTTTATTCAAGAGACCCAGTACTTC
CDR3 protein: CASSPSPFIQETQYF

D gene: .
V gene: TRBV27
J gene: TRBJ2-2
clone size: .
CDR3 DNA: TGTGCCAGCAGGATTACAGGGAGCGGGGAGCTGTTTTTT
CDR3 protein: CASRITGSGELFF

D gene: TRBD1
V gene: TRBV6-7
J gene: TRBJ1-5
clone size: .
CDR3 DNA: TGTGCCAGCAGCACCGGACAGGTTAAAGGAGGCCCCCAGCATTTT
CDR3 protein: CASSTGQVKGGPQHF

D gene: .
V gene: TRBV7-9
J gene: TRBJ2-3
clone size: .
CDR3 DNA: TGTGCCAGCAGCTCCAGACTGGATACGCAGTATTTT
CDR3 protein: CASSSRLDTQYF